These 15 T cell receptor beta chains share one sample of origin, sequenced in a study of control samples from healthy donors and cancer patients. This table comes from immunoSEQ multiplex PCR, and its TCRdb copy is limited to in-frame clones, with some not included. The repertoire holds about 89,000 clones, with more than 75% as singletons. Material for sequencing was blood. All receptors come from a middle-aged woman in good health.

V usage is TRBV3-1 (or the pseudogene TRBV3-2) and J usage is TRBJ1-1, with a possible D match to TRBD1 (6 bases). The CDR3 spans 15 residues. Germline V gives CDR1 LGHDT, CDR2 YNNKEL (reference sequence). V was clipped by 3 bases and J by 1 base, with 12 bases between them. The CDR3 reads CASSHLQGENTEAFF. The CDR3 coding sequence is TGTGCCAGCAGCCATTTACAGGGTGAGAACACTGAAGCTTTCTTT.

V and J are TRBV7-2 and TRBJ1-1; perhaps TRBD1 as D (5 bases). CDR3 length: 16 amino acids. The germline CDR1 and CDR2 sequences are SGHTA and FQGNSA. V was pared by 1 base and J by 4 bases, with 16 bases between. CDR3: CASSLGTWGGGTEAFF. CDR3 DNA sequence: TGTGCCAGCAGCTTAGGGACCTGGGGCGGGGGCACTGAAGCTTTCTTT.

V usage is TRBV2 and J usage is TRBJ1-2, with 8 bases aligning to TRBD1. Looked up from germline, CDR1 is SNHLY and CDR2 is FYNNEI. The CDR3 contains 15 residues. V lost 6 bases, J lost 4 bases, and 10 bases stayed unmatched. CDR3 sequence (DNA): TGTGCCAGCAGGGTAATCAGGGGGCTGATCTATGGCTACACCTTC. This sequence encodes CASRVIRGLIYGYTF.

The CDR3 is CASSLRQTSSYNSPLHF. CDR3 in DNA: TGTGCCAGCAGCTTGCGGCAGACTAGCTCCTATAATTCACCCCTCCACTTT. The rearrangement links TRBV5-5 to TRBJ1-6; D not resolved. Germline loops: CDR1 SGHKS, CDR2 YYEKEE (reference sequence). Trimming cost V 1 base and J 0 bases, with 11 bases left between them. The CDR3 length is 17 residues.

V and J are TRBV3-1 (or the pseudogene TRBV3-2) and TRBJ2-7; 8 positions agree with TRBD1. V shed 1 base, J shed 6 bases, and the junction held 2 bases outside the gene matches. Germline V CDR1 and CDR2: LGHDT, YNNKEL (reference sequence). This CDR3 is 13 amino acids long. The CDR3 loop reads CASSQGTGSEQYF. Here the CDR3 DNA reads TGTGCCAGCAGCCAAGGGACAGGGTCCGAGCAGTACTTC.

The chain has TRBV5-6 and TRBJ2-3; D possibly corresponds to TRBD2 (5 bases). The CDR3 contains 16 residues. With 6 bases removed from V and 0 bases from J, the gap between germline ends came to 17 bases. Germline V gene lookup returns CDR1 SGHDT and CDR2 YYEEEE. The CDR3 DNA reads TGTGCCAGCATAAGAGCGGCTATCCGAAGCACAGATACGCAGTATTTT. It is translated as CASIRAAIRSTDTQYF.

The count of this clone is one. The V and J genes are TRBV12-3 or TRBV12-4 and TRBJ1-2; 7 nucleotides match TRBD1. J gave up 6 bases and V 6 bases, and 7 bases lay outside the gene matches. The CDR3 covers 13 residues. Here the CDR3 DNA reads TGTGCCAGCAGGGGGCAGGGGGAGAATGGCTACACCTTC. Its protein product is CASRGQGENGYTF.

For the CDR3, the DNA is TGTGCCAGCAGCTCCCCGCGCGGCACTGAAGCTTTCTTT. It codes for CASSSPRGTEAFF. J is TRBJ1-1 and V is TRBV7-9; D unresolved. This CDR3 region has 13 residues. Germline values: CDR1 SEHNR, CDR2 FQNEAQ (reference sequence). Between the trimmed V and J ends, which lost 4 bases and 4 bases, there was a span of 10 bases.

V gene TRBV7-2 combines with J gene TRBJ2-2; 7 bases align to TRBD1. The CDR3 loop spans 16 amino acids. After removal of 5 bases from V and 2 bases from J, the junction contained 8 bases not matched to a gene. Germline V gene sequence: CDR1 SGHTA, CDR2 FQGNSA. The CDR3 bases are TGTGCCAGCAGCGACTACAGGGGTTCAAACACCGGGGAGCTGTTTTTT. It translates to CASSDYRGSNTGELFF.

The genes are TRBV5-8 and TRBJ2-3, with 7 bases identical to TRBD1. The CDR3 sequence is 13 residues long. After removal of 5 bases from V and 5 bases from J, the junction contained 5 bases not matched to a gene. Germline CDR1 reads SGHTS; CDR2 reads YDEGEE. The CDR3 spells CASRRQGGDTQYF. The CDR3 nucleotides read TGTGCCAGCAGGCGACAGGGTGGAGATACGCAGTATTTT.

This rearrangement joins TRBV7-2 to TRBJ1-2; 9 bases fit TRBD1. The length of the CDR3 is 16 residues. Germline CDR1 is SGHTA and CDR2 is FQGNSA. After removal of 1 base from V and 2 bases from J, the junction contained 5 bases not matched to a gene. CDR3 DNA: TGTGCCAGCAGCTTAGGGGGACAGGGAATGAACTATGGCTACACCTTC. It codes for CASSLGGQGMNYGYTF.

CDR3 sequence (DNA): TGTGCCAGCAGTGGGGACTTAGGGGTCGGCTACACCTTC. It translates to CASSGDLGVGYTF. The chain employs TRBV7-3 and TRBJ1-2; tentatively, D is TRBD1 (5 bases). This CDR3 has 13 residues. Trimming removed 6 bases from V and 8 bases from J, with 16 bases in between. Germline CDR1 SGHTA, CDR2 FQGTGA.

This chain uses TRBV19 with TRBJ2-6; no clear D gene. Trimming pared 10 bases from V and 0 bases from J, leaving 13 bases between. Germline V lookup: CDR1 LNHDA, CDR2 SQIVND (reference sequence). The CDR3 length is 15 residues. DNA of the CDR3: TGTGCCACCAACTATGGGATCTCTGGGGCCAACGTCCTGACTTTC. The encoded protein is CATNYGISGANVLTF.

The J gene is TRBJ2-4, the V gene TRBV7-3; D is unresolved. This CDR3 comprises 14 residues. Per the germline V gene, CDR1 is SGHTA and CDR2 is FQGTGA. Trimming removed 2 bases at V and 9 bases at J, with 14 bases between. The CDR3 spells CASSLASTMSIQYF. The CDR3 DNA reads TGTGCCAGCAGCTTAGCTTCTACTATGAGCATTCAGTACTTC.

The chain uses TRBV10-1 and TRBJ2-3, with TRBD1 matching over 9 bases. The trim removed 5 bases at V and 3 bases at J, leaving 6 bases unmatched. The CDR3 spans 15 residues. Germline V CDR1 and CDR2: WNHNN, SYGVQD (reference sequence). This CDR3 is CASSSGTGLTDTQYF. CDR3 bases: TGCGCCAGCAGTTCCGGGACAGGGCTGACAGATACGCAGTATTTT.